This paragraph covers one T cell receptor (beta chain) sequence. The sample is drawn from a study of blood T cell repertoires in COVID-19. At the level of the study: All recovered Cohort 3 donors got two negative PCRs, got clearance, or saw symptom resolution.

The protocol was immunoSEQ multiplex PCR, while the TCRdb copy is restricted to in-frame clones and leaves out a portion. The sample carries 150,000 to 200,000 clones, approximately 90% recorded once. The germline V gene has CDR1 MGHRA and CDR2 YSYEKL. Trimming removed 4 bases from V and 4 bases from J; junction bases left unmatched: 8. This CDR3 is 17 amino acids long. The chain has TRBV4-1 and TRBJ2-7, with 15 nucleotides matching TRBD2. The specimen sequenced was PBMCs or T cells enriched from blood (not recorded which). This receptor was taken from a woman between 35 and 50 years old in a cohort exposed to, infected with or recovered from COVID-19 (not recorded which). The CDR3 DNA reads TGCGCCAGCAGCCGGGGACTAGCGGGGGGTATCGGTTACGAGCAGTACTTC. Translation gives CASSRGLAGGIGYEQYF.